A single T cell receptor (beta chain) is shown here with its context. Original analysis: By means of reference gene primer amplification, nucleated cell counts were estimated. Profiling relied on immunoSEQ multiplex PCR, and the TCRdb table lists in-frame clones only, not all of them. D and trimming were read from the DNA, whereas the V and J calls and clone size are those reported in that table. The profile shows approximately 260,000 clones, roughly 88% of them singletons. V was shortened by 5 bases and J by 3 bases, with 8 bases between the two germline ends. The CDR3 loop spans 12 amino acids. Germline lookup yields CDR1 LNHNV and CDR2 YYDKDF (reference sequence). This specimen belongs to a study of blood T cell repertoires in COVID-19.

Sequencing input: peripheral blood. This sequence was found in a woman in her thirties or forties who had recovered from COVID-19. This chain connects TRBV15 to TRBJ2-7, with D possibly TRBD1 on 6 matching bases. This chain's CDR3 is CATSGGGYEQYF. The DNA of the CDR3 is TGTGCCACCAGCGGGGGCGGCTACGAGCAGTACTTC.